This T cell receptor (beta chain) was documented in a study of shared clonotypes between healthy human individuals. This clone was observed a single time. Genomic DNA (from each subset) was split evenly across several immunoSEQ plates. Produced via immunoSEQ multiplex PCR; TCRdb's table is partial and in-frame only. The sample records around 2.1 million clones, approximately 94% being singletons. CD45RO negativity and positive selection for CCR7 defined naive CD8 cells, a population that excluded terminally differentiated effector memory CD45RA+ cells. CDR1 SGHTA and CDR2 FQGTGA come from the germline V gene. This CDR3 is 13 amino acids long. With 8 bases clipped from V and 6 bases from J, the junction kept 5 bases outside the gene matches.

Sequencing was performed on naive CD8+ T cells from PBMCs. The V gene is TRBV7-3, the J gene TRBJ2-1; the match to TRBD2 covers 9 bases. The source of this sequence is a man aged 18 to 29 in good health. Some clones in this sample may be carry-over from other donors' samples. The CDR3 region is CASGAGGGNEQFF. The CDR3 DNA reads as TGTGCCAGCGGGGCGGGAGGGGGCAATGAGCAGTTCTTC.